This TCR beta chain was captured in a study of CD8+ T cells in alopecia areata. V trimming: 0 bases; J trimming: 4 bases; junction bases outside the gene matches: 12. Germline V CDR1 and CDR2: SGHTA, FQGNSA. This CDR3 is built from 18 residues. RNA extraction was followed by reverse transcription into cDNA, which acted as the sequencing template. The method was immunoSEQ multiplex PCR; TCRdb's version includes in-frame clones alone and lacks a portion of them. The sample shows 100,000 to 150,000 clones, 45% to 65% of them seen only once. This clone turned up a few times. This TCR was recovered from a human donor with alopecia areata. Sequencing used CD4+ T cells sorted from blood, obtained at week 0. The chain recombines TRBV7-2 with TRBJ2-7; 10 nucleotides align to TRBD2. The CDR3 DNA reads as TGTGCCAGCAGCTTAGCGATAGCTAGCGGGAGCACTCTGTACGAGCAGTACTTC. This encodes CASSLAIASGSTLYEQYF.